This T cell receptor (beta chain) was documented in a study of Ad26.COV2.S vaccination and SARS-CoV-2 variants. Study-level information: By the intramuscular route, Ad26.COV2.S was given once, or twice 56 days apart.

The ends lost 4 bases at V and 6 bases at J; junction bases unmatched: 10. CDR1 is MNHEY, CDR2 SMNVEV, per germline (reference sequence). The CDR3 has 15 residues. Produced via immunoSEQ multiplex PCR; TCRdb's table is partial and in-frame only. The sample carries around 300,000 clones, 85% to 90% recorded once. Regarding the study as a whole: People given the vaccine had a wider spike-specific TCR breadth than placebo recipients did.

Comment on this clone: What it binds is unknown.

Stated treatment: 15 to 20 received Ad26.COV2.S at low or high dose, single or two shots; roughly five received placebo; per-sample allocation not given. Collection of samples fell on day 63 after the first vaccine or placebo injection. Vaccine was an Ad26 vector expressing Wuhan-strain SARS-CoV-2 spike. The genes are TRBV27 and TRBJ2-5; the match to TRBD1 covers 8 bases. The source is a person between 18 and 60 years old who received the Ad26.COV2.S COVID-19 vaccine or a placebo. The sample consisted of peripheral blood, taken in a trial of Ad26.COV2.S vaccine versus placebo. The CDR3 spells CASSSRTGTRKTQYF. The CDR3 bases are TGTGCCAGCAGTTCGCGGACAGGGACGAGGAAGACCCAGTACTTC.